This TCR beta chain was sequenced in a study of blood T cell repertoires in COVID-19. Overall study context: Researchers got acute and convalescent COVID-19 samples from the United States, Italy and Spain. The analysed material was cDNA or gDNA that came from T cells, B-cell-depleted T cells, or PBMCs.

Authors' processing steps: Cell counts per sample came from amplifying reference gene primers. The method was immunoSEQ multiplex PCR; TCRdb's version includes in-frame clones alone and lacks a portion of them. V and J calls and clone size follow that table, whereas D and trimming were derived from the DNA. The sample has 25,000 to 30,000 clones, about 89% seen once. The CDR3 runs to 13 residues. The J segment lost 0 bases and the V segment lost 7 bases, leaving 2 bases of the junction unmatched. Germline V gives CDR1 SNHLY, CDR2 FYNNEI. Sequencing was performed on peripheral blood. V is TRBV2 and J is TRBJ2-5, with TRBD2 identical over 7 bases. The TCR comes from a human donor in a cohort sampled during active COVID-19. The CDR3 here is CASMGGYQETQYF. DNA of the CDR3: TGTGCCAGCATGGGAGGGTACCAAGAGACCCAGTACTTC.